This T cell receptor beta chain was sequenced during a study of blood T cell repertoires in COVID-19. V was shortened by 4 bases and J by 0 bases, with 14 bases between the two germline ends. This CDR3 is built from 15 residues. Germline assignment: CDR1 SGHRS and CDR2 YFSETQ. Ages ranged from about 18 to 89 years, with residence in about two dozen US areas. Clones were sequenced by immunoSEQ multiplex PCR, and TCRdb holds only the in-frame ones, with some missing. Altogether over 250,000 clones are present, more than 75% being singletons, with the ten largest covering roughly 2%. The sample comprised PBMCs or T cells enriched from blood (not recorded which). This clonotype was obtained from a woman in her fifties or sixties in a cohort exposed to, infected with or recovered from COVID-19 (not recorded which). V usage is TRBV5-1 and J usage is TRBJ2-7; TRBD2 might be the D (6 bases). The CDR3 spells CASSSGHTSSYEQYF. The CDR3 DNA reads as TGCGCCAGCAGCAGCGGGCATACTAGCTCCTACGAGCAGTACTTC.